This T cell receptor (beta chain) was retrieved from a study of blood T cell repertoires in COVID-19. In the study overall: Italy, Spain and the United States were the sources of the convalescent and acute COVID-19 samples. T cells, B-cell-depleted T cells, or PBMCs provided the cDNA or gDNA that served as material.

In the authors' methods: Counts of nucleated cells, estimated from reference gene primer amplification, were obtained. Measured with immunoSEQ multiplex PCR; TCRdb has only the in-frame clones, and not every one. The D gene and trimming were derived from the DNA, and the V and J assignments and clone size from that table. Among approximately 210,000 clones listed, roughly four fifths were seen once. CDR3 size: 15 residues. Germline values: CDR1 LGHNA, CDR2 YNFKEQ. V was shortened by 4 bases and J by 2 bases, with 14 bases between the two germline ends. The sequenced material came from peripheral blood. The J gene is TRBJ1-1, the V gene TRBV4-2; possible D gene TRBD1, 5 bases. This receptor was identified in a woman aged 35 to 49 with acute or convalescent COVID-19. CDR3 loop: CASSPFPDSNTEAFF. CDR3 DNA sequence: TGTGCCAGCAGCCCTTTTCCCGACAGTAACACTGAAGCTTTCTTT.